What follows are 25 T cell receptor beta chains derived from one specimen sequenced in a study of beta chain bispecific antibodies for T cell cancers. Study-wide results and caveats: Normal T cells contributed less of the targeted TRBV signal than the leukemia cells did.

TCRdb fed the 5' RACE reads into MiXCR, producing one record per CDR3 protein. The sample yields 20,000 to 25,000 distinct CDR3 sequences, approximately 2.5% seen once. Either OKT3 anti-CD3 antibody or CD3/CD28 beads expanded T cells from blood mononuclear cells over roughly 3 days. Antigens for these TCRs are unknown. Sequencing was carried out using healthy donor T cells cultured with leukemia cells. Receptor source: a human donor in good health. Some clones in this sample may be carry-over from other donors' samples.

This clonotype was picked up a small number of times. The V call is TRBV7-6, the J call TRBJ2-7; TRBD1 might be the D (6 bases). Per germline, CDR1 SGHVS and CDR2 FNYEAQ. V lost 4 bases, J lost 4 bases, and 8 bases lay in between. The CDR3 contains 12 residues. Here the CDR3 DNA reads TGTGCCAGCAGCTCAGGGGCTTACGAGCAGTACTTC. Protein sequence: CASSSGAYEQYF.

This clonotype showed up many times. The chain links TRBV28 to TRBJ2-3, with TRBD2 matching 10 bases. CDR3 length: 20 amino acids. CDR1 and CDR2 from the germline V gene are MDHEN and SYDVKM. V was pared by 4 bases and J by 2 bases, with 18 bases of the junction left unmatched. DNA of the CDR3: TGTGCCAGCAGTTCACCGTGGACTAGCGGAACGCCCAGCACCACAGATACGCAGTATTTT. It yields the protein CASSSPWTSGTPSTTDTQYF.

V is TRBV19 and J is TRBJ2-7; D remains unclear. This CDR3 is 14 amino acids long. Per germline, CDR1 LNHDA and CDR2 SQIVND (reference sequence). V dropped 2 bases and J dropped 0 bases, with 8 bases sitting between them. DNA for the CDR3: TGTGCCAGTAGTATATTCGGCTCCTCCTACGAGCAGTACTTC. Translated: CASSIFGSSYEQYF.

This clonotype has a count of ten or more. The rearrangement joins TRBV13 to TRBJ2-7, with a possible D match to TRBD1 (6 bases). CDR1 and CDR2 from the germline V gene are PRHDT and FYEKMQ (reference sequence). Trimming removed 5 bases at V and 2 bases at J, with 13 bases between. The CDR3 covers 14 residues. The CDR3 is CASSPRGQTYEQYF. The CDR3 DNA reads TGTGCCAGCAGCCCAAGGGGACAAACCTACGAGCAGTACTTC.

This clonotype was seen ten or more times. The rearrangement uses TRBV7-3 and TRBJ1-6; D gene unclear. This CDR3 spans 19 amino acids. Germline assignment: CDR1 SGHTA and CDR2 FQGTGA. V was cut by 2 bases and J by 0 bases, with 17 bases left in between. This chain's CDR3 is CASSLPDQILSSYNSPLHF. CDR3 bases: TGTGCCAGCAGCTTACCCGATCAAATTTTGAGCTCCTATAATTCACCCCTCCACTTT. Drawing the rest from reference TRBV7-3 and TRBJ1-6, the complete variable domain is GAGVSQTPSNKVTEKGKYVELRCDPISGHTALYWYRQSLGQGPEFLIYFQGTGAADDSGLPNDRFFAVRPEGSVSTLKIQRTERGDSAVYLCASSLPDQILSSYNSPLHFGNGTRLTVT.

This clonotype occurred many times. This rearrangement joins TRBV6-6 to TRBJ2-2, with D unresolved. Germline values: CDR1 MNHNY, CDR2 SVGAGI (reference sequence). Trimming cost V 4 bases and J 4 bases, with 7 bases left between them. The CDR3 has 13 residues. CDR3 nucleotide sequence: TGTGCCAGCAGTTCGACGGGCACCGGGGAGCTGTTTTTT. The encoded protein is CASSSTGTGELFF.

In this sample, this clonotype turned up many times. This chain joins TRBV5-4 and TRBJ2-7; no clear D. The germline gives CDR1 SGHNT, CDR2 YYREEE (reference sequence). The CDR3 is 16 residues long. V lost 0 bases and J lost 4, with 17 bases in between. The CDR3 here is CASSLETATTDYEQYF. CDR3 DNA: TGTGCCAGCAGCTTGGAGACTGCGACCACCGATTACGAGCAGTACTTC.

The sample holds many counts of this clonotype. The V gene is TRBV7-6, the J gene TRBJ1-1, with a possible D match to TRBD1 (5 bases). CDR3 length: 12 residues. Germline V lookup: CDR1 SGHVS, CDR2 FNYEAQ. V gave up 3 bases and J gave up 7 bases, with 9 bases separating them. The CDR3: CASSFTGSEAFF. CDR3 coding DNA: TGTGCCAGCAGCTTTACAGGTAGTGAAGCTTTCTTT.

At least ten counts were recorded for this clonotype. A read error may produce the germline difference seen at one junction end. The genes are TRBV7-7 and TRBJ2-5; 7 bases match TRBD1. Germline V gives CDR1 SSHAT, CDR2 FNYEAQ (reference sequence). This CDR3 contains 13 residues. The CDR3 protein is CASSLDREETQYF. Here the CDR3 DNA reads TGTGCTAGCAGCTTAGACAGGGAAGAGACCCAGTACTTC.

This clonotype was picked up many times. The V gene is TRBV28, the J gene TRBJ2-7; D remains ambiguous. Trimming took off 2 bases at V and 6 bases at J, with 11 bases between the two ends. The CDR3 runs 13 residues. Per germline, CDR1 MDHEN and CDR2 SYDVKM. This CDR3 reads CASSLPNNGEQYF. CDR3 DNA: TGTGCCAGCAGTTTACCCAATAACGGCGAGCAGTACTTC.

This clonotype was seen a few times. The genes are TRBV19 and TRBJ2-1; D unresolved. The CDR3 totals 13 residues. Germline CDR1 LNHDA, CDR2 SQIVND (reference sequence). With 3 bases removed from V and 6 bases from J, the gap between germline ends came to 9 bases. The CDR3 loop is CASSILDLNEQFF. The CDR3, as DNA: TGTGCCAGTAGTATTTTAGACCTCAATGAGCAGTTCTTC.

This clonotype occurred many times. The CDR3, as DNA: TGTGCCAGCAGCTTAGCCCACAGGGGAATAGACATTCAGTACTTC. This sequence encodes CASSLAHRGIDIQYF. V and J are TRBV7-8 and TRBJ2-4, with 7 bases identical to TRBD1. CDR1 is SGHVS and CDR2 is FQNEAQ in the germline V gene. V lost 0 bases to trimming and J lost 8 bases; unmatched junction nucleotides: 7. The CDR3 is 15 residues long.

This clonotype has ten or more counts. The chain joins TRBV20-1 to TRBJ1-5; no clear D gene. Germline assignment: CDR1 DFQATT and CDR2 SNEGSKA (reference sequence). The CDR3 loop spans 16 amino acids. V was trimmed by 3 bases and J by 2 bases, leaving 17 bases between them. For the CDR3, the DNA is TGCAGTGCTAGTTCCCTTGGTGGTGTTGGCAATCAGCCCCAGCATTTT. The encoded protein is CSASSLGGVGNQPQHF.

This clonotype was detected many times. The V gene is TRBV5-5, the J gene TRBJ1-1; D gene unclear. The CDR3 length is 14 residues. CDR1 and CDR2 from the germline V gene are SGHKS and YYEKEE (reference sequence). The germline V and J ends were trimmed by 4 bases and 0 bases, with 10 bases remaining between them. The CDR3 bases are TGTGCCAGCAGCGTAGTAGGATTGAACACTGAAGCTTTCTTT. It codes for CASSVVGLNTEAFF.

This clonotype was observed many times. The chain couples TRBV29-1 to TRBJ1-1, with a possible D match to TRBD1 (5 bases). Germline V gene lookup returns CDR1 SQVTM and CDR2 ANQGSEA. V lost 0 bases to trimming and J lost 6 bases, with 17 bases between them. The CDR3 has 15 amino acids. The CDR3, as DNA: TGCAGCGTTGAAGATGGTCCTGGGGGAACGGCTGAAGCTTTCTTT. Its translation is CSVEDGPGGTAEAFF.

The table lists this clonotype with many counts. This chain's CDR3 is CATSVSGKWFF. Here the CDR3 DNA reads TGTGCCACCAGTGTGTCAGGGAAGTGGTTCTTC. The gene calls are TRBV24-1 and TRBJ2-1, with a weak D call TRBD1 (5 bases). Germline CDR1 and CDR2: KGHDR and SFDVKD. Trimming shortened V by 5 bases and J by 15 bases, and 13 bases separated the two germline ends. This CDR3 is 11 amino acids long.

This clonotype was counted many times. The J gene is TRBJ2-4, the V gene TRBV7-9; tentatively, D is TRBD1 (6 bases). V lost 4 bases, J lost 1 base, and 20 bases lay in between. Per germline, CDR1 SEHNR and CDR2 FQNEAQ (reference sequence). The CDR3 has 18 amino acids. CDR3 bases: TGTGCCAGCAGCTCCACAAAAAGCGGTCAGGGGGCCAAAAACATTCAGTACTTC. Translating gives CASSSTKSGQGAKNIQYF.

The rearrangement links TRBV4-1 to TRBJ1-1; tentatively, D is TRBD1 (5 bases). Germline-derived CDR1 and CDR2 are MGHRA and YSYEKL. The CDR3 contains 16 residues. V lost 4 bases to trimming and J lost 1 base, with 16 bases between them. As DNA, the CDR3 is TGCGCCAGCAGCCCCCGGGGCAGGAGCGGGAACACTGAAGCTTTCTTT. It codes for CASSPRGRSGNTEAFF.

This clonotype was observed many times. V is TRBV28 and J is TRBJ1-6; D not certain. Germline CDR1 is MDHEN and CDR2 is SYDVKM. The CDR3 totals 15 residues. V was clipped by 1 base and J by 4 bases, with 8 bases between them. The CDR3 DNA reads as TGTGCCAGCAGTTTATCGTTTCAGTATAATTCACCCCTCCACTTT. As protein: CASSLSFQYNSPLHF.

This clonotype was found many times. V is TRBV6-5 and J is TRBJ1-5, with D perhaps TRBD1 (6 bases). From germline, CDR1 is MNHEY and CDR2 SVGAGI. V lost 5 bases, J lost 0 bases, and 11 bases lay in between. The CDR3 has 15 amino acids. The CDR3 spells CASSPTGNSNQPQHF. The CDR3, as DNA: TGTGCCAGCAGTCCGACAGGAAATAGCAATCAGCCCCAGCATTTT.

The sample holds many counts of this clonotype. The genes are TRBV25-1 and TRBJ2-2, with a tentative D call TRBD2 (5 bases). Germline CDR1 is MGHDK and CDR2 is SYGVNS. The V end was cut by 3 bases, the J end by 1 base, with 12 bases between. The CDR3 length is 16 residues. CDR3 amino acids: CASSDMYGGNTGELFF. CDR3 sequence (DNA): TGTGCCAGCAGTGATATGTATGGAGGGAACACCGGGGAGCTGTTTTTT. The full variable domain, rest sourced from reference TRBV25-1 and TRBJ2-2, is EADIYQTPRYLVIGTGKKITLECSQTMGHDKMYWYQQDPGMELHLIHYSYGVNSTEKGDLSSESTVSRIRTEHFPLTLESARPSHTSQYLCASSDMYGGNTGELFFGEGSRLTVL.

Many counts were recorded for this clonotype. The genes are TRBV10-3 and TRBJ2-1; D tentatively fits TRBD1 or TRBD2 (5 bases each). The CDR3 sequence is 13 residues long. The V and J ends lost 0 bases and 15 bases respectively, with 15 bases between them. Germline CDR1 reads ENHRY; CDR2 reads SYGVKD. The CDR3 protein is CAISESLQGEGFF. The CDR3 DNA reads TGTGCCATCAGTGAGTCATTGCAGGGCGAGGGGTTCTTC.

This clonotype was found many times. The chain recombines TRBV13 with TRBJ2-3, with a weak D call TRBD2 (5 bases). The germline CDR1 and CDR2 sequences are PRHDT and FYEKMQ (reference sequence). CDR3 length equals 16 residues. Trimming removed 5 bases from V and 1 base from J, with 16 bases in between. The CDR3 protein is CASSTLRVDRTDTQYF. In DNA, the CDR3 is TGTGCCAGCAGCACGCTGAGGGTGGACCGCACAGATACGCAGTATTTT.

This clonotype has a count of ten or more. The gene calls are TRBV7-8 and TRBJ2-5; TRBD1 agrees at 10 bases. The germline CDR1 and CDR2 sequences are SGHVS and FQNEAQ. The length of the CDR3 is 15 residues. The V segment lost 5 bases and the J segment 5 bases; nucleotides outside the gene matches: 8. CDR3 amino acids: CASSPGTGVWETQYF. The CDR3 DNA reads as TGTGCCAGCAGCCCCGGGACAGGGGTTTGGGAGACCCAGTACTTC.

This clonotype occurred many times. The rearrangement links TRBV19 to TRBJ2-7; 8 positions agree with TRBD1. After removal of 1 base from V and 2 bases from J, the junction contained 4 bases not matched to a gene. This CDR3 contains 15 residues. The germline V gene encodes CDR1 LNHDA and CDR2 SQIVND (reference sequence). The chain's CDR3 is CASSIGTGSPYEQYF. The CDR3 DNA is TGTGCCAGTAGTATAGGGACAGGGAGCCCCTACGAGCAGTACTTC.